A single sample gave rise to the 17 T cell receptor beta chains below, sequenced in a study of T cells in Graves' hyperthyroidism and ophthalmopathy. There were TCR beta CDR3 regions amplified from RNA transcripts. A set of HTBI primers served as the primers for a first-round RT-PCR of the TCR CDR3. Via MiXCR, TCRdb re-called the multiplex PCR reads, giving one row per CDR3 protein. The data contain over 650,000 distinct CDR3 sequences, about a sixth of them singletons. The sequencing input was blood. The receptors were gathered from a young man with Graves' hyperthyroidism.

The V gene is TRBV30, the J gene TRBJ2-1; TRBD2 matches at 8 bases. CDR1 and CDR2 (germline): GTSNPN, SVGIG (reference sequence). The J segment lost 4 bases and the V segment lost 8 bases, leaving 10 bases of the junction unmatched. The CDR3 has 14 amino acids. CDR3 nucleotides: TGTGCCCGGACTAGCCCCGATCTTTACAATGAGCAGTTCTTC. It codes for CARTSPDLYNEQFF.

A remark on this clonotype: One junction end does not reproduce the germline sequence, and a read error may be involved. The chain couples TRBV30 to TRBJ2-7; the D call may be TRBD1 or TRBD2 (5 bases each). The germline gives CDR1 GTSNPN, CDR2 SVGIG (reference sequence). The CDR3 extends over 13 amino acids. The CDR3 DNA reads TGTGCCTGGAGCGGGACGGCGACCTACGGGCAGTACTTC. This gives the protein CAWSGTATYGQYF.

V is TRBV7-8 and J is TRBJ2-2, with TRBD2 matching 7 bases. Trimming cost V 3 bases and J 4 bases; bases outside gene matches: 8. This CDR3 region has 16 residues. Germline values: CDR1 SGHVS, CDR2 FQNEAQ. The CDR3 loop reads CASSFSGLVITGELFF. The CDR3 DNA reads TGTGCCAGCAGCTTCTCCGGACTAGTAATCACCGGGGAGCTGTTTTTT.

This clonotype occurred many times. CDR3 sequence (DNA): TGTGCCAGCAGTTCGCGGACAGGGGCCCGCGAGCAGTACTTC. Amino acids: CASSSRTGAREQYF. The genes are TRBV12-3 or TRBV12-4 and TRBJ2-7; 9 bases are shared with TRBD1. With V trimmed by 4 bases and J by 6 bases, 7 bases remained unmatched. The CDR3 extends over 14 amino acids.

V usage is TRBV30 and J usage is TRBJ2-3; 14 bases map to TRBD2. The V gene end was trimmed by 2 bases and the J gene end by 1 base; junction bases not matched to a gene: 17. The germline CDR1 and CDR2 sequences are GTSNPN and SVGIG (reference sequence). This CDR3 comprises 21 residues. CDR3 nucleotides: TGTGCCTGGAGTATCTACTTCCGACTAGCGGGAGGGCCATTTGGCACAGATACGCAGTATTTT. Protein: CAWSIYFRLAGGPFGTDTQYF. Combining the CDR3 with reference TRBV30 and TRBJ2-3 gives the whole variable domain SQTIHQWPATLVQPVGSPLSLECTVEGTSNPNLYWYRQAAGRGLQLLFYSVGIGQISSEVPQNLSASRPQDRQFILSSKKLLLSDSGFYLCAWSIYFRLAGGPFGTDTQYFGPGTRLTVL.

Many counts were recorded for this clonotype. The rearrangement links TRBV28 to TRBJ2-5; no clear D. This CDR3 has 12 residues. V lost 3 bases, J lost 0 bases, and 2 bases lay in between. Germline V gene data show CDR1 as MDHEN and CDR2 as SYDVKM. The CDR3 coding sequence is TGTGCCAGCAGTTTCAACCAAGAGACCCAGTACTTC. Encoded protein: CASSFNQETQYF.

V and J are TRBV19 and TRBJ1-1; D ambiguous. CDR1 is LNHDA, CDR2 SQIVND, per germline (reference sequence). This CDR3 region has 13 residues. Trimming took off 6 bases at V and 3 bases at J, with 11 bases between the two ends. The CDR3 here is CASSSQIDTEAFF. The DNA for the CDR3 is TGTGCCAGTAGCTCGCAAATTGACACTGAAGCTTTCTTT. Looking up the rest from reference TRBV19 and TRBJ1-1 gives the full variable domain: DGGITQSPKYLFRKEGQNVTLSCEQNLNHDAMYWYRQDPGQGLRLIYYSQIVNDFQKGDIAEGYSVSREKKESFPLTVTSAQKNPTAFYLCASSSQIDTEAFFGQGTRLTVV.

The chain is built from TRBV4-2 and TRBJ2-3; 16 nucleotides match TRBD2. With V trimmed by 4 bases and J by 3 bases, 4 bases remained unmatched. The CDR3 runs 17 residues. Germline V gives CDR1 LGHNA, CDR2 YNFKEQ. The CDR3, as DNA: TGTGCCAGCAGCCCCGGGACTAGCGGGAGGGAAACAGATACGCAGTATTTT. This codes for CASSPGTSGRETDTQYF.

This clonotype was recorded at least ten times. V and J are TRBV28 and TRBJ1-5; weak D call: TRBD1 (5 bases). The germline V and J ends were trimmed by 1 base and 7 bases, with 8 bases remaining between them. Looked up from germline, CDR1 is MDHEN and CDR2 is SYDVKM. There are 13 residues in the CDR3. The CDR3 nucleotides read TGTGCCAGCAGTTTATACGACAGACAGCCCCAGCATTTT. Encoded protein: CASSLYDRQPQHF. Full variable domain (outside the CDR3, taken from reference TRBV28 and TRBJ1-5): DVKVTQSSRYLVKRTGEKVFLECVQDMDHENMFWYRQDPGLGLRLIYFSYDVKMKEKGDIPEGYSVSREKKERFSLILESASTNQTSMYLCASSLYDRQPQHFGDGTRLSIL.

This clonotype was found a few times. J is TRBJ2-4 and V is TRBV12-3 or TRBV12-4; D possibly corresponds to TRBD1 (6 bases). V was cut by 5 bases and J by 0 bases, with 14 bases left in between. The CDR3 totals 16 residues. The CDR3 nucleotides are TGTGCCAGCAGTCCTAGACAGGCATTAGCCAAAAACATTCAGTACTTC. Protein sequence: CASSPRQALAKNIQYF.

Ten or more counts support this clonotype. V and J are TRBV28 and TRBJ2-1, with 10 bases fitting TRBD1. CDR1 is MDHEN and CDR2 is SYDVKM in the germline V gene. V trimming: 5 bases; J trimming: 4 bases; junction bases outside the gene matches: 5. The CDR3 spans 15 residues. CDR3 protein: CASSPAGQGYNEQFF. CDR3 nucleotide sequence: TGTGCCAGCAGTCCCGCGGGACAGGGGTACAATGAGCAGTTCTTC.

A few counts support this clonotype. This chain links TRBV30 with TRBJ2-6; D remains ambiguous. CDR1 GTSNPN and CDR2 SVGIG come from the germline V gene (reference sequence). The CDR3 is made up of 14 amino acids. V was trimmed by 1 base and J by 0 bases, leaving 4 bases between them. The CDR3 is CAWSAISGANVLTF. The CDR3 bases are TGTGCCTGGAGTGCCATCTCTGGGGCCAACGTCCTGACTTTC.

This clonotype was counted between two and nine times. The rearrangement links TRBV5-4 to TRBJ2-4, with 10 bases aligning to TRBD1. Germline V gene sequence: CDR1 SGHNT, CDR2 YYREEE (reference sequence). V lost 4 bases and J lost 10; bases outside the gene matches: 8. The CDR3 loop spans 14 amino acids. The DNA for the CDR3 is TGTGCCAGCAGCCCTAGACAGGGGGCCTCAATTCAGTACTTC. Translation gives CASSPRQGASIQYF.

Many counts were recorded for this clonotype. V and J are TRBV7-8 and TRBJ2-7; D unclear. The V gene lost 5 bases and the J gene lost 1 base, with 15 bases spanning the gap. The CDR3 extends over 15 amino acids. CDR1 is SGHVS, CDR2 FQNEAQ, per germline. The CDR3 spells CASSARVGPSYEQYF. In nucleotides, the CDR3 is TGTGCCAGCAGCGCGCGTGTCGGGCCTTCCTACGAGCAGTACTTC.

The CDR3 bases are TGTGCCACCAGTGATGGGGGGACCGGGGAGCTGTTTTTT. Translating gives CATSDGGTGELFF. The genes are TRBV24-1 and TRBJ2-2; D may be TRBD2 (6 bases). Germline V lookup: CDR1 KGHDR, CDR2 SFDVKD. The CDR3 runs 13 residues. Between the trimmed V and J ends, which lost 3 bases and 5 bases, there was a span of 6 bases.

In its sample, this clonotype was seen many times. The chain recombines TRBV5-1 with TRBJ2-2; no reliable D call. Germline lookup yields CDR1 SGHRS and CDR2 YFSETQ. The CDR3 runs to 15 residues. V shed 0 bases and J shed 0 bases, with 6 bases lying between them. The CDR3 DNA reads TGCGCCAGCAGCTTGGTACGAGCGAACACCGGGGAGCTGTTTTTT. This sequence encodes CASSLVRANTGELFF.

V and J are TRBV9 and TRBJ2-2, with D possibly matching TRBD2 (5 bases). Trimming cost V 2 bases and J 7 bases, with 12 bases left between them. Germline assignment: CDR1 SGDLS and CDR2 YYNGEE. This CDR3 is built from 14 residues. The CDR3 region has the DNA TGTGCCAGCAGCGTTTCACGACGGGGCGGGGAGCTGTTTTTT. Translated, it gives CASSVSRRGGELFF.